These 29 T cell receptor beta chains share one sample of origin, sequenced in a study of blood T cell repertoires in COVID-19. Profiled with immunoSEQ multiplex PCR; TCRdb holds only in-frame clones, not every one. The sample includes over 40,000 clones, around 92% of them seen just once. Sample: peripheral blood. The receptor source for this set is a human donor in a cohort sampled during active COVID-19.

The V gene is TRBV5-6, the J gene TRBJ2-7, with D possibly TRBD1 on 6 matching bases. This CDR3 has 13 residues. Trimming took 5 bases from V and 7 from J, leaving 16 bases between them. Germline-derived CDR1 and CDR2 are SGHDT and YYEEEE. The CDR3 coding sequence is TGTGCCAGCAGTTGGGGGCAGGTACGAGAGCAGTACTTC. This sequence encodes CASSWGQVREQYF.

The J gene is TRBJ2-3, the V gene TRBV27; tentative D call: TRBD2 (5 bases). V was pared by 6 bases and J by 1 base, with 14 bases between. Germline V gene data show CDR1 as MNHEY and CDR2 as SMNVEV (reference sequence). This CDR3 region has 15 residues. The CDR3 loop is CASSPPWRGTDTQYF. The CDR3 DNA is TGTGCCAGCAGCCCACCCTGGCGGGGCACAGATACGCAGTATTTT.

A remark on this clone: An end of the junction does not agree with germline; a read error may underlie this. The chain has TRBV7-2 and TRBJ2-1, with a tentative D call TRBD2 (5 bases). The CDR3 extends over 13 amino acids. The germline gives CDR1 SGHTA, CDR2 FQGNSA. Here the CDR3 DNA reads TGTGCCAGCAGCTACCACCAGGCCAGCGTCGGGATCTTC. Amino acid sequence: CASSYHQASVGIF.

This chain links TRBV28 with TRBJ2-7; 7 bases align to TRBD2. After removal of 6 bases from V and 4 bases from J, the junction contained 12 bases not matched to a gene. The CDR3 spans 15 residues. The germline V gene encodes CDR1 MDHEN and CDR2 SYDVKM. The CDR3 bases are TGTGCCAGCAGGTCCTCTAGCGGCAACTTATACGAGCAGTACTTC. Translating it yields CASRSSSGNLYEQYF. The variable domain in full, with the rest retrieved from reference TRBV28 and TRBJ2-7, is DVKVTQSSRYLVKRTGEKVFLECVQDMDHENMFWYRQDPGLGLRLIYFSYDVKMKEKGDIPEGYSVSREKKERFSLILESASTNQTSMYLCASRSSSGNLYEQYFGPGTRLTVT.

This clone was seen only once. The genes are TRBV19 and TRBJ1-2, with unresolved D. Germline assignment: CDR1 LNHDA and CDR2 SQIVND (reference sequence). The CDR3 contains 15 residues. The ends were cut back, 6 bases at V and 3 bases at J, with 17 bases in the middle. The CDR3 DNA reads as TGTGCCAGTAGGCAATCATCCGACGGGTACTATGGCTACACCTTC. Protein sequence: CASRQSSDGYYGYTF. The whole variable domain, remainder taken from reference TRBV19 and TRBJ1-2, is DGGITQSPKYLFRKEGQNVTLSCEQNLNHDAMYWYRQDPGQGLRLIYYSQIVNDFQKGDIAEGYSVSREKKESFPLTVTSAQKNPTAFYLCASRQSSDGYYGYTFGSGTRLTVV.

The chain recombines TRBV7-2 with TRBJ2-3; D gene unclear. Germline-derived CDR1 and CDR2 are SGHTA and FQGNSA. V was shortened by 2 bases and J by 5 bases, with 5 bases between the two germline ends. The CDR3 runs to 12 residues. Here the CDR3 reads CASSLSVDTQYF. CDR3 nucleotides: TGTGCCAGCAGCTTATCGGTAGATACGCAGTATTTT.

This clone has just one count. V gene TRBV2 combines with J gene TRBJ2-7; 14 nucleotides align to TRBD2. Per the germline V gene, CDR1 is SNHLY and CDR2 is FYNNEI. After removal of 7 bases from V and 6 bases from J, the junction contained 2 bases not matched to a gene. The CDR3 length is 13 residues. The CDR3 spells CASIGLAGGEQYF. The CDR3 coding sequence is TGTGCCAGCATAGGACTAGCGGGAGGCGAGCAGTACTTC.

This clone showed up just once. The rearrangement joins TRBV11-2 to TRBJ2-5; D is perhaps TRBD1 (5 bases). Germline CDR1 SGHAT, CDR2 FQNNGV. CDR3 length equals 15 residues. The V end was cut by 2 bases, the J end by 5 bases, with 15 bases between. CDR3 residues: CASSLQGPGGETQYF. The CDR3 nucleotides are TGTGCCAGCAGCTTACAGGGTCCGGGTGGCGAGACCCAGTACTTC.

The rearrangement links TRBV7-2 to TRBJ1-4; D remains unclear. The ends were cut back, 1 base at V and 0 bases at J, with 6 bases in the middle. Germline-derived CDR1 and CDR2 are SGHTA and FQGNSA. The CDR3 loop spans 15 amino acids. The CDR3, as DNA: TGTGCCAGCAGCTTAGGAGGGACAACTAATGAAAAACTGTTTTTT. This encodes CASSLGGTTNEKLFF.

The V and J genes are TRBV6-2 or TRBV6-3 and TRBJ1-2; 8 positions match TRBD1. The CDR3 runs 12 residues. Unmatched junction bases numbered 5, after V lost 5 bases and J lost 9 bases. The V gene's germline CDR1 is MNHEY and CDR2 SVGEGT. CDR3 DNA: TGTGCCAGCAGTCGCGACAGGGGTCGCTACACCTTC. Residues: CASSRDRGRYTF.

This sequence joins TRBV7-9 and TRBJ2-1, with 7 positions matching TRBD1. Germline V CDR1 and CDR2: SEHNR, FQNEAQ (reference sequence). The CDR3 is made up of 12 amino acids. Trimming cost V 5 bases and J 9 bases; bases outside gene matches: 4. The CDR3 DNA is TGTGCCAGCAGCCCGACAGGGTCTGAGCAGTTCTTC. It encodes CASSPTGSEQFF.

The chain couples TRBV4-3 to TRBJ2-6; no clear D gene. This CDR3 has 16 residues. Looked up from germline, CDR1 is LGHNA and CDR2 is YSLEER. V was pared by 4 bases and J by 2 bases, with 12 bases between. The CDR3 DNA reads TGCGCCAGCAGCCCCACATCTGGCACTGGGGCCAACGTCCTGACTTTC. Translation: CASSPTSGTGANVLTF.

CDR3 sequence: CASSLDPGPNEKLFF. The DNA of the CDR3 is TGTGCCAGCAGCTTGGATCCAGGTCCTAATGAAAAACTGTTTTTT. V gene TRBV5-5 combines with J gene TRBJ1-4, with D unclear. The V end was cut by 0 bases, the J end by 3 bases, with 9 bases between. The CDR3 has 15 amino acids. Germline V lookup: CDR1 SGHKS, CDR2 YYEKEE (reference sequence).

This clone was picked up one time. V usage is TRBV5-5 and J usage is TRBJ2-7, with 7 bases aligning to TRBD2. This CDR3 is 14 amino acids long. V lost 5 bases, J lost 3 bases, and 8 bases stayed unmatched. CDR1 is SGHKS and CDR2 is YYEKEE in the germline V gene (reference sequence). CDR3 nucleotide sequence: TGTGCCAGCAGAAGAGGGACTAATTACTACGAGCAGTACTTC. It specifies CASRRGTNYYEQYF.

V and J are TRBV7-9 and TRBJ2-1; 9 nucleotides match TRBD1. With V trimmed by 5 bases and J by 1 base, 6 bases remained unmatched. The CDR3 contains 16 residues. The germline V gene has CDR1 SEHNR and CDR2 FQNEAQ (reference sequence). CDR3 protein: CASSARGQGSYNEQFF. CDR3 nucleotides: TGTGCCAGCAGCGCTAGAGGACAGGGGTCCTACAATGAGCAGTTCTTC.

The rearrangement joins TRBV6-2 or TRBV6-3 to TRBJ2-2; TRBD1 matches at 7 bases. This CDR3 is built from 14 residues. Trimming took 0 bases from V and 13 from J; bases not matched to a gene: 8. The germline CDR1 and CDR2 sequences are MNHEY and SVGEGT. CDR3 in amino acids: CASSYSVRGLWLFF. CDR3 nucleotide sequence: TGTGCCAGCAGTTACTCGGTCAGGGGGTTATGGCTGTTTTTT.

Only one count was recorded for this clone. The chain employs TRBV11-2 and TRBJ2-7, with TRBD1 identical over 11 bases. The V gene's germline CDR1 is SGHAT and CDR2 FQNNGV. The CDR3 runs to 16 residues. J was trimmed by 3 bases and V by 2 bases; bases with no gene match: 6. The CDR3 bases are TGTGCCAGCAGCTTATCAAGGACAGGGGGCTTCTACGAGCAGTACTTC. It codes for CASSLSRTGGFYEQYF. Complete variable domain (other parts from reference TRBV11-2 and TRBJ2-7): EAGVAQSPRYKIIEKRQSVAFWCNPISGHATLYWYQQILGQGPKLLIQFQNNGVVDDSQLPKDRFSAERLKGVDSTLKIQPAKLEDSAVYLCASSLSRTGGFYEQYFGPGTRLTVT.

This chain joins TRBV27 and TRBJ2-7, with D tentatively TRBD1 (5 bases). The CDR3 runs 14 residues. Germline loops: CDR1 MNHEY, CDR2 SMNVEV (reference sequence). The V gene lost 5 bases and the J gene lost 4 bases, with 15 bases spanning the gap. CDR3 residues: CASSRAGSSYEQYF. The CDR3 coding sequence is TGTGCCAGCAGTAGGGCAGGGTCTAGTTACGAGCAGTACTTC.

The V call is TRBV19, the J call TRBJ2-1; D gene unclear. The CDR3 contains 14 residues. Germline V lookup: CDR1 LNHDA, CDR2 SQIVND (reference sequence). Trimming took off 5 bases at V and 3 bases at J, with 11 bases between the two ends. The CDR3 DNA is TGTGCCAGTAGTTCGGGTGGGTACTACAATGAGCAGTTCTTC. Translation: CASSSGGYYNEQFF.

The rearrangement joins TRBV19 to TRBJ1-5, with 11 bases that match TRBD1. The germline V gene has CDR1 LNHDA and CDR2 SQIVND (reference sequence). Trimming cost V 5 bases and J 7 bases; bases outside gene matches: 7. CDR3 length: 15 amino acids. CDR3 bases: TGTGCCAGTAGTGTTACCGGGACAGGGGGGCAGCCCCAGCATTTT. It yields the protein CASSVTGTGGQPQHF.

Worth noting for this clone: The junction departs from germline at one end; a sequencing error may be responsible. Other DNA sequences in the sample encode the same CDR3. The chain uses TRBV7-2 and TRBJ2-7, with D perhaps TRBD1 (7 bases). Germline V gene sequence: CDR1 SGHTA, CDR2 FQGNSA. This CDR3 is 14 amino acids long. The CDR3 here is CASSNQGGGYEQYF. DNA of the CDR3: TGTGCCAGCAGCAACCAGGGGGGAGGATACGAGCAATACTTC.

The V call is TRBV28, the J call TRBJ2-7; TRBD2 matches at 10 bases. Germline V gives CDR1 MDHEN, CDR2 SYDVKM. With 8 bases clipped from V and 3 bases from J, the junction kept 1 base outside the gene matches. CDR3 length: 12 amino acids. The chain's CDR3 is CASGLADYEQYF. In DNA form, the CDR3 reads TGTGCCAGCGGACTAGCGGACTACGAGCAGTACTTC.

V gene TRBV10-3 combines with J gene TRBJ2-5; 8 bases fit TRBD1. The J segment lost 4 bases and the V segment lost 7 bases, leaving 8 bases of the junction unmatched. Germline CDR1 is ENHRY and CDR2 is SYGVKD. The CDR3 is made up of 14 amino acids. This CDR3 is CAIKRTGKAETQYF. In nucleotides, the CDR3 is TGTGCCATCAAGAGGACAGGGAAAGCAGAGACCCAGTACTTC.

The chain recombines TRBV9 with TRBJ2-1; 13 positions agree with TRBD2. Germline V lookup: CDR1 SGDLS, CDR2 YYNGEE. V dropped 6 bases and J dropped 12; count of bases not matched to a gene: 12. The CDR3 is made up of 15 amino acids. For the CDR3, the DNA is TGTGCCAGCACACCGGGACTAGCGGGGCCTACGGGGCAGTTCTTC. Protein: CASTPGLAGPTGQFF.

The J gene is TRBJ1-1, the V gene TRBV4-3, with TRBD1 matching 7 bases. V trimming: 0 bases; J trimming: 4 bases; junction bases outside the gene matches: 5. The CDR3 covers 15 residues. CDR1 is LGHNA and CDR2 is YSLEER in the germline V gene. The CDR3 sequence is CASSQDHQGGTEAFF. For the CDR3, the DNA is TGCGCCAGCAGCCAAGATCATCAGGGGGGCACTGAAGCTTTCTTT.

The chain is built from TRBV27 and TRBJ2-3; TRBD2 agrees at 15 bases. Germline CDR1 is MNHEY and CDR2 is SMNVEV (reference sequence). This CDR3 comprises 16 residues. The junction had 4 bases not matched to a gene; V was cut back by 6 bases and J by 3 bases. This CDR3 is CASRRTSGRGTDTQYF. In nucleotides, the CDR3 is TGTGCCAGCAGACGGACTAGCGGGAGGGGGACAGATACGCAGTATTTT.

The chain is built from TRBV9 and TRBJ2-2; possible D gene TRBD2, 5 bases. V was shortened by 2 bases and J by 7 bases, with 15 bases between the two germline ends. Germline CDR1 is SGDLS and CDR2 is YYNGEE. The CDR3 loop spans 15 amino acids. CDR3 sequence reads: CASSVDPGRGGELFF. Here the CDR3 DNA reads TGTGCCAGCAGCGTGGACCCCGGACGGGGCGGGGAGCTGTTTTTT.

The V and J genes are TRBV5-1 and TRBJ2-2, with D possibly TRBD1 on 6 matching bases. The CDR3 has 14 amino acids. Germline CDR1 SGHRS, CDR2 YFSETQ. V shed 5 bases and J shed 3 bases, with 11 bases lying between them. This chain's CDR3 is CASSLSGDTGELFF. As DNA, the CDR3 is TGCGCCAGCAGTCTTTCAGGGGACACCGGGGAGCTGTTTTTT.

The gene calls are TRBV6-4 and TRBJ2-1, with D possibly matching TRBD2 (5 bases). The CDR3 has 17 amino acids. The germline gives CDR1 MRHNA, CDR2 SNTAGT. The V end lost 2 bases, the J end lost 7 bases, and 21 bases lay between the germline ends. The CDR3 region is CASSDPRPDFNGNEQFF. The CDR3 DNA is TGTGCCAGCAGTGACCCACGACCGGACTTTAACGGGAATGAGCAGTTCTTC.